These T cell receptor beta chains were read from a single sample in a study of patients and donors after allogeneic stem cell transplantation. TCRdb re-called the RT-PCR reads with MiXCR, one entry per CDR3 protein. Of about 160,000 distinct CDR3 sequences in the sample, approximately 30% are singletons; the top ten hold approximately 3%. The specimen was blood, either unsorted or a sorted T cell fraction (not recorded which). All receptors derive from a human donor who was either an allogeneic HSCT recipient or a stem cell or donor lymphocyte infusion donor (not recorded which). It is not recorded whose cells these are; they may come from a transplant donor. CDR3s leave out the opening cysteine and the closing phenylalanine or tryptophan. A D gene is named only where the DNA matches it firmly.

V gene	J gene	D gene	CDR3 protein
TRBV18	TRBJ2-7	TRBD1	ASSPQGQGSREQY
TRBV4-3	TRBJ2-3	-	ASSQDSADTQY
TRBV20-1	TRBJ1-2	-	SASQAAGGDGYT
TRBV4-3	TRBJ2-1	-	ASSPADYRSYNEQF
TRBV7-2	TRBJ2-1	TRBD2	ASSLGGLAGQLEQF
TRBV20-1	TRBJ2-3	-	SAQVARDTDTQY
TRBV18	TRBJ2-7	TRBD2	ASSPTSGNYEQY
TRBV4-3	TRBJ2-7	TRBD2	ASSQDLQAGGEQY
TRBV28	TRBJ1-1	-	ASRSVNTEAF
TRBV20-1	TRBJ1-2	TRBD1	SAVTGGWGGYT
TRBV9	TRBJ2-1	TRBD2	ASSVFPSGGISYNEQF
TRBV28	TRBJ2-7	TRBD2	ASSFGMSLAGGPFYEQY
TRBV20-1	TRBJ2-7	-	SAGTRVGEQY
TRBV12-3/TRBV12-4	TRBJ2-7	TRBD2	ASSLGAGVGYEQY
TRBV4-3	TRBJ2-5	TRBD2	DSSQDRPGGGETQY
TRBV7-2	TRBJ2-3	-	ASSRVVGGTDTQY
TRBV7-3	TRBJ2-5	-	ASSLTFAETQY
TRBV20-1	TRBJ2-3	-	SADKPLTDTQY
TRBV7-2	TRBJ2-1	TRBD2	ASSLGSGGRGYNEQF
TRBV20-1	TRBJ2-7	-	SARDPQGTNEQY
TRBV6-2/TRBV6-3	TRBJ2-1	-	ASSPLGADEQF
TRBV29-1	TRBJ2-7	-	SVPLACPYEQY
TRBV19	TRBJ1-1	-	ASSIISGYMNTEAF
TRBV4-1	TRBJ2-4	TRBD2	ASSQREREGTKNIQY
TRBV12-3/TRBV12-4	TRBJ2-7	-	ASSTGQPYEQY
TRBV7-9	TRBJ1-4	-	ASSPIQTGGEKLF
TRBV19	TRBJ2-1	-	ASSILNNEQF
TRBV7-2	TRBJ2-5	-	ASSLGGQETQY
TRBV30	TRBJ1-2	-	AWSESHRAGYT
TRBV7-2	TRBJ1-4	-	ASSLLAGQRNEKLF
TRBV2	TRBJ1-4	TRBD1	ASMWGGTVNEKLF
TRBV5-1	TRBJ1-3	-	ASSLKGGNTIY
TRBV18	TRBJ2-3	-	ASSPPAGTSTDTQY
TRBV27	TRBJ2-1	-	ASRISKRDTYNEQF
TRBV20-1	TRBJ2-1	-	SARARGDNEQF
TRBV24-1	TRBJ1-6	-	AEAYCHSPLH
TRBV7-2	TRBJ1-2	-	ASSSRRDNYGYT
TRBV21-1	TRBJ2-7	-	ASSKCLRAGGCYEQY
TRBV20-1	TRBJ1-5	TRBD1	SARRQGQPQH
TRBV28	TRBJ2-7	TRBD2	ASSFPGLTYEQY